A selection of T cell receptor beta chains follows, all from one sample in a study of cytomegalovirus exposure and HLA in healthy donors. Only in-frame clones appear in the TCRdb table, and some are missing; sequencing was by immunoSEQ multiplex PCR. Here the sample spans 150,000 to 200,000 clones, more than 65% being singletons. The specimen was PBMCs. These receptors were taken from a woman aged 50 to 60 in good health and CMV-seronegative. Each CDR3 is given with its conserved first and last residue. Fields, in order: V gene, J gene, clone size, CDR3 protein. Clone size is shown for a subset of rows, as once, few, many or a class of expanded clone.

TRBV28	TRBJ1-3	.	CASSSGQGNTIYF
TRBV6-1	TRBJ1-1	.	CASSVDTNTEAFF
TRBV27	TRBJ1-2	.	CASSLSPGQPMGYTF
TRBV5-1	TRBJ2-1	.	CASSLSRLAGNEQFF
TRBV5-4	TRBJ2-3	.	CASSTRTSGGETDTQYF
TRBV27	TRBJ2-7	.	CASSSYGTSGGSYEQYF
TRBV6-6	TRBJ1-2	.	CASARGGANNYGYTF
TRBV28	.	.	CASSLDLRGGYEQYF
TRBV18	TRBJ1-2	.	CASSSPQGTYF
TRBV29-1	TRBJ1-2	.	CSTSPRDYRANYGYTF
TRBV14	TRBJ1-2	.	CASSQGRVYGYTF
TRBV28	TRBJ1-3	.	CASSLNRGGAGNTIYF
TRBV15	TRBJ2-3	.	CATSSRLEEGNTQYF
TRBV28	TRBJ2-5	.	CASSSPFGTGQETQYF
TRBV5-1	TRBJ2-5	few	CASSLLAGQETQYF
TRBV7-2	TRBJ2-3	.	CASSSWVAGGVDTQYF
TRBV5-6	TRBJ2-3	.	CASGFTWRRADTQYF
TRBV5-4	TRBJ2-7	.	CASSLGGRGSIEQYF
TRBV2	TRBJ1-2	.	CASTLGQGIDGYTF
TRBV29-1	TRBJ2-5	.	CSVGGLGETQYF
TRBV27	TRBJ2-1	.	CASSPGSPSYNEQFF
TRBV9	TRBJ2-4	.	CASSVSDFTKNIQYF
TRBV4-1	TRBJ2-1	.	CASSQVPGGPGEQFF
TRBV7-6	TRBJ2-3	.	CASSDRRGGTDTQYF
TRBV19	TRBJ2-2	.	CASSVQGPGELFF
TRBV18	TRBJ1-5	.	CASSPLAGDNQPQHF
TRBV10-3	TRBJ1-1	few	CAISDLGPEAFF
TRBV19	TRBJ1-2	.	CASSMSLHGYTF
TRBV7-9	TRBJ1-5	.	CASSSETGDSQPQHF
TRBV5-4	TRBJ1-4	.	CASSLQGAREKLFF
TRBV2	TRBJ2-1	.	CASSESRPDNEQFF
TRBV30	TRBJ1-2	.	CAWRQVLGNYGYTF
TRBV7-9	TRBJ1-4	.	CASSFKDTRTNEKLFF
TRBV18	TRBJ2-2	.	CASSGAGTGNTGELFF
TRBV28	TRBJ1-4	.	CASSSSGETNEKLFF
TRBV9	TRBJ1-3	.	CASSPGDSSGNTIYF
TRBV6-5	TRBJ2-7	.	CASRGAGERYEQYF
TRBV19	TRBJ1-1	.	CASSILRTGGFAFF
TRBV6-1	TRBJ1-5	.	CASSVLVQPQHF
TRBV7-9	TRBJ2-2	.	CASSLFSGESVPGELFF
TRBV15	TRBJ1-5	once	CATGAGTGVVLTQPQHF
TRBV13	TRBJ2-2	.	CASSMAGRGTGELFF
TRBV6-5	TRBJ1-6	.	CASSYGGQGDNSPLHF
TRBV9	TRBJ2-5	once	CASSVGDSPQTQYF
TRBV19	TRBJ2-1	.	CASSISGSSYNEQFF
TRBV19	TRBJ2-5	.	CASSGSGTGDNRDFTETQYF
TRBV30	TRBJ1-2	few	CAWIDNRATGYTF
TRBV6-1	TRBJ1-2	.	CASSEWGQTLSNYGYTF
TRBV5-5	TRBJ2-1	.	CASSLNTGGAYNEQFF
TRBV6-5	TRBJ2-1	.	CASRSTGGPYNEQFF
TRBV11-2	TRBJ1-6	.	CASSPQLGGAHIGSPLHF
TRBV4-1	TRBJ2-7	.	CASSKATGFDEQYF
TRBV11-3	TRBJ2-3	.	CASSPGLAGVGDTQYF
TRBV19	TRBJ2-7	.	CASSPGAGGSYEQYF
TRBV5-1	TRBJ1-2	few	CASRSTGPYGYTF
TRBV28	TRBJ1-2	.	CASSRDSANYGYTF
TRBV2	TRBJ2-4	.	CASSEQGSKNIQYF
TRBV5-4	TRBJ2-7	.	CASSNPSGDSYEQYF
TRBV28	TRBJ1-4	.	CASSSQAIGRKVTNEKLFF